These T cell receptor beta chains were read from a single sample in a study of cytomegalovirus exposure and HLA in healthy donors. Sequenced by immunoSEQ multiplex PCR; TCRdb stores in-frame clones only, minus some. Here the sample spans tens of thousands of clones, almost 95% being singletons. Sequenced material: PBMCs. The source of these receptors is a man between 18 and 35 years old in good health and CMV-seropositive. Both conserved end residues are part of each CDR3. A D gene is named only where the DNA matches it firmly. A clone size is listed for some rows: how often the clone was seen (once, few, many), or a class if it is expanded.

V: TRBV7-8; J: TRBJ2-3; size: -; D: -; DNA: TGTGCCAGCAGCCTAAGCGGTAGTGACTCTAGCACAGATACGCAGTATTTT; CDR3: CASSLSGSDSSTDTQYF
V: TRBV27; J: TRBJ2-7; size: -; D: -; DNA: TGTGCCAGCAGTTTGGGTACCCCGAGGTCCTACGAGCAGTACTTC; CDR3: CASSLGTPRSYEQYF
V: TRBV28; J: TRBJ2-1; size: once; D: TRBD2; DNA: TGTGCCAGCAGTCACGGGACTAGCGGGAGTGAACAGTTCTTC; CDR3: CASSHGTSGSEQFF
V: TRBV27; J: TRBJ1-5; size: once; D: -; DNA: TGTGCCACCCCGAAATGGGTAGCAGGGGCACGCCAGCCCCAGCATTTT; CDR3: CATPKWVAGARQPQHF
V: TRBV7-7; J: TRBJ2-1; size: -; D: TRBD2; DNA: TGTGCTAGCAGCCGCGCGGGTCCGGCTAGCGGTCGGAGTAGGCAGTTCTTC; CDR3: CASSRAGPASGRSRQFF
V: TRBV27; J: TRBJ2-1; size: -; D: TRBD2; DNA: TGTGCCAGCAGCTTTAAGCTAGCGGGACGCGATGAGCAGTTCTTC; CDR3: CASSFKLAGRDEQFF
V: TRBV4-1; J: TRBJ2-1; size: -; D: -; DNA: TGCGCCAGCAGAAACTTCGCCAATGAGCAGTTCTTC; CDR3: CASRNFANEQFF
V: TRBV7-2; J: TRBJ1-2; size: once; D: -; DNA: TGTGCCAGCAGCTTAGTAGGGGGAGGGGTCTATGGCTACACCTTC; CDR3: CASSLVGGGVYGYTF
V: TRBV7-3; J: TRBJ2-1; size: -; D: -; DNA: TGTGCCAGCAGTCAAGGGCCTAGCGCGGATTCTGAGCAGTTCTTC; CDR3: CASSQGPSADSEQFF
V: TRBV7-8; J: TRBJ2-5; size: -; D: -; DNA: TGTGCCAGCAGCTTAGGGGACACCAGGCAAGAGACCCAGTACTTC; CDR3: CASSLGDTRQETQYF
V: TRBV6-5; J: TRBJ2-1; size: -; D: TRBD1; DNA: TGTGCCAGCAGCTTCGACAGGGTTGGTGAGCAGTTCTTC; CDR3: CASSFDRVGEQFF
V: TRBV6-5; J: TRBJ2-7; size: -; D: TRBD2; DNA: TGTGCCAGCAGTCCAACTAGCGCGAGCTCCTACGAGCAGTACTTC; CDR3: CASSPTSASSYEQYF
V: TRBV27; J: TRBJ2-7; size: -; D: TRBD2; DNA: TGTGCCAGCAGTTTATTAGCCGGGAGGACCTCCTACGAGCAGTACTTC; CDR3: CASSLLAGRTSYEQYF
V: TRBV13; J: TRBJ2-1; size: -; D: TRBD2; DNA: TGTGCCAGCAGCGCCCCCGGGACTAGCGGGAGACATGAGCAGTTCTTC; CDR3: CASSAPGTSGRHEQFF
V: TRBV5-1; J: TRBJ2-7; size: -; D: TRBD1; DNA: TGCGCCAGCAGCCGCGGACAGGGGGCAGGGGAGCAGTACTTC; CDR3: CASSRGQGAGEQYF
V: TRBV5-1; J: TRBJ2-1; size: -; D: -; DNA: TGCGCCAGCAGCTCCGGGACTGGATCCTACAATGAGCAGTTCTTC; CDR3: CASSSGTGSYNEQFF
V: TRBV11-3; J: TRBJ2-7; size: once; D: -; DNA: TGTGCCAGCAGCCAAGTAGGGGGAGTGAGGGAGCAGTACTTC; CDR3: CASSQVGGVREQYF
V: TRBV5-1; J: TRBJ2-5; size: -; D: TRBD2; DNA: TGCGCCAGCAGCCCAGCGGGAGACGGCGAGACCCAGTACTTC; CDR3: CASSPAGDGETQYF
V: TRBV27; J: TRBJ1-5; size: -; D: -; DNA: TGTGCCAGCAGTTCCGGGATGGGTAGCAATCAGCCCCAGCATTTT; CDR3: CASSSGMGSNQPQHF
V: TRBV19; J: TRBJ2-1; size: -; D: TRBD2; DNA: TGTGCCAGTGCGGGGCGGGGGGGGCTCTACAATGAGCAGTTCTTC; CDR3: CASAGRGGLYNEQFF
V: TRBV19; J: TRBJ2-7; size: -; D: -; DNA: TGTGCCAGTAGTAGTGCACGACTCTCCTACGAGCAGTACTTC; CDR3: CASSSARLSYEQYF
V: TRBV7-6; J: TRBJ2-5; size: -; D: -; DNA: TGTGCCAGCAGCCCCTTCGTGTCTAACCAAGAGACCCAGTACTTC; CDR3: CASSPFVSNQETQYF
V: TRBV11-2; J: TRBJ2-1; size: -; D: TRBD2; DNA: TGTGCCAGCAGCGATCTGGGACTAGCGGGACCTGAGCAGTTCTTC; CDR3: CASSDLGLAGPEQFF
V: TRBV5-4; J: TRBJ2-7; size: -; D: -; DNA: TGTGCCAGCAGCTTGCACAACGGGGCCTACGAGCAGTACTTC; CDR3: CASSLHNGAYEQYF
V: TRBV9; J: TRBJ2-1; size: -; D: TRBD2; DNA: TGTGCCAGCAGCGTAGGTTACGCGGTCCCTAGCGGGAGAAGGGTTGGGGAGCAGTTCTTC; CDR3: CASSVGYAVPSGRRVGEQFF
V: TRBV19; J: TRBJ2-1; size: -; D: TRBD2; DNA: TGTGCCAGTAGTATCCAGACTACGGGACTAGCGGGAGTGCGGTTCTTC; CDR3: CASSIQTTGLAGVRFF
V: TRBV6-1; J: TRBJ1-5; size: -; D: -; DNA: TGTGCCAGCAGTGAGGGAGTACAGCCCCAGCATTTT; CDR3: CASSEGVQPQHF
V: TRBV11-1; J: TRBJ1-1; size: -; D: -; DNA: TGTGCCAGCAGCTTAGATCCTTCGGCTTTCTTT; CDR3: CASSLDPSAFF
V: TRBV7-9; J: TRBJ1-2; size: -; D: TRBD1; DNA: TGTGCCAGCAGCCAAGAGACAGGGGGAGGGCGCTACACCTTC; CDR3: CASSQETGGGRYTF
V: TRBV5-1; J: TRBJ2-1; size: once; D: TRBD2; DNA: TGCGCCAGCAGCCTAGGAGCGGGAGACTACAATGAGCAGTTCTTC; CDR3: CASSLGAGDYNEQFF
V: TRBV2; J: TRBJ2-7; size: -; D: -; DNA: TGTGCCAGCAGTGATATCTACGAGCAGTACTTC; CDR3: CASSDIYEQYF
V: TRBV5-1; J: TRBJ2-1; size: -; D: TRBD2; DNA: TGCGCCAGCAGCATGATAGCGGGAGAAAACGAAGAGCAGTTCTTC; CDR3: CASSMIAGENEEQFF
V: TRBV27; J: TRBJ1-5; size: -; D: -; DNA: TGTGCCAGCAGTGCAAGCCGACAGGATAGCAATCAGCCCCAGCATTTT; CDR3: CASSASRQDSNQPQHF
V: TRBV4-1; J: TRBJ2-7; size: -; D: TRBD2; DNA: TGCGCCAGCAGCCAAGAAGCCAGCGGGAGAACATTCGGCTCCTACGAGCAGTACTTC; CDR3: CASSQEASGRTFGSYEQYF
V: TRBV28; J: TRBJ1-4; size: once; D: TRBD1; DNA: TGTGCCAGCAGTGGGGACAGTAATGAAAAACTGTTTTTT; CDR3: CASSGDSNEKLFF
V: TRBV5-6; J: TRBJ2-1; size: -; D: TRBD2; DNA: TGTGCCAGCAGCCTACCCCTACTAGCGGGAGGTTCTGATGAGCAGTTCTTC; CDR3: CASSLPLLAGGSDEQFF
V: TRBV4-2; J: TRBJ2-1; size: -; D: -; DNA: TGTGCCAGCAGCCGAAATAGCAATGAGCAGTTCTTC; CDR3: CASSRNSNEQFF
V: TRBV9; J: TRBJ2-3; size: -; D: TRBD2; DNA: TGTGCCAGCAGCGACGGACTAGCGGGAGGGAGGGGCAGCACAGATACGCAGTATTTT; CDR3: CASSDGLAGGRGSTDTQYF
V: TRBV9; J: TRBJ2-7; size: -; D: -; DNA: TGTGCCAGCAGCGTTTCCCCCCGGGTAGAGGAGCAGTACTTC; CDR3: CASSVSPRVEEQYF
V: TRBV30; J: TRBJ2-2; size: -; D: -; DNA: TGTGCCTGGAGTCCTGGCGCGGGGAACACCGGGGAGCTGTTTTTT; CDR3: CAWSPGAGNTGELFF